This TCR beta chain was profiled in a study of cytomegalovirus exposure and HLA in healthy donors. Study-level results: Testing in vitro showed a few CMV-associated chains specific for CMV antigens. Despite most TCR sequences being rare, some public TCRs occurred in many donors. TCR beta V segments were, for the most part, productive about 87% or about 30% of the time in an earlier analysis.

This clone was seen just once. Its antigen is unidentified. PCR was performed using 60 Vbeta and 13 Jbeta primers. Here immunoSEQ multiplex PCR was the method, and the copy in TCRdb shows in-frame clones only, minus some. The sample includes 70,000 or so clones, approximately 68% of them seen just once. The sequenced sample consisted of PBMCs. The TCR sequence derives from a woman aged 25 to 39 in good health and CMV-seronegative.

The CDR3 reads CASSNTGGNQPQHF. In nucleotides, the CDR3 is TGTGCCAGCAGCAACACAGGGGGCAATCAGCCCCAGCATTTT. The rearrangement links TRBV11-2 to TRBJ1-5; TRBD1 agrees at 7 bases. CDR3 length equals 14 residues. CDR1 is SGHAT and CDR2 is FQNNGV in the germline V gene. J was trimmed by 2 bases and V by 5 bases; bases with no gene match: 3.